This T cell receptor beta chain was identified during a study of blood T cell repertoires in COVID-19. Study-wide background: Some COVID-19 samples were acute and others convalescent; all came from the United States, Italy and Spain. PBMCs, B-cell-depleted T cells, or T cells were the source of the cDNA or gDNA that made up the material.

This CDR3 is built from 14 residues. Germline lookup yields CDR1 MGHRA and CDR2 YSYEKL. Trimming cost V 3 bases and J 6 bases, with 14 bases left between them. Authors' analysis steps: From reference gene primer amplification, estimates of nucleated cell counts were derived. Sequenced by immunoSEQ multiplex PCR; TCRdb stores in-frame clones only, minus some. D and trimming were read from the DNA, whereas the V and J calls and clone size are those reported in that table. The sample contains around 81,000 clones, roughly 86% of which appear only once. This clone occurred a few times. The chain links TRBV4-1 to TRBJ1-2, with D possibly matching TRBD1 (6 bases). This receptor was obtained from a woman aged 55-69 years with acute or convalescent COVID-19. The sample was peripheral blood. CDR3 residues: CASSQRGGTNGYTF. CDR3 nucleotide sequence: TGCGCCAGCAGCCAGAGGGGGGGCACGAATGGCTACACCTTC.